This T cell receptor beta chain was documented in a study of OX40 agonist ivuxolimab in advanced cancers. Study overall: Administration of intravenous ivuxolimab to patients occurred every 2 weeks at 0.01 to 10 mg/kg. Each dose-escalation patient presented with hepatocellular carcinoma, melanoma, renal cell or head and neck cancer.

The CDR3 is made up of 13 amino acids. Germline V gene sequence: CDR1 MDHEN, CDR2 SYDVKM. V was pared by 0 bases and J by 1 base, with 1 base between. This clone was detected a few times. The assay was immunoSEQ multiplex PCR, and TCRdb's table has in-frame clones only and misses some. This sample yields fewer than 45,000 clones, of which less than 85% are seen a single time; roughly 20% belongs to the top ten. The sequence came from an adult with an advanced solid tumor such as melanoma, head and neck, liver or kidney cancer. The rearrangement uses TRBV28 and TRBJ1-3; D not certain. The source material was CD4+ or CD8+ T cells sorted from blood, sampled in a trial of the OX40 agonist ivuxolimab. The CDR3 region is CASSLWSGNTIYF. DNA for the CDR3: TGTGCCAGCAGTTTATGGTCTGGAAACACCATATATTTT.